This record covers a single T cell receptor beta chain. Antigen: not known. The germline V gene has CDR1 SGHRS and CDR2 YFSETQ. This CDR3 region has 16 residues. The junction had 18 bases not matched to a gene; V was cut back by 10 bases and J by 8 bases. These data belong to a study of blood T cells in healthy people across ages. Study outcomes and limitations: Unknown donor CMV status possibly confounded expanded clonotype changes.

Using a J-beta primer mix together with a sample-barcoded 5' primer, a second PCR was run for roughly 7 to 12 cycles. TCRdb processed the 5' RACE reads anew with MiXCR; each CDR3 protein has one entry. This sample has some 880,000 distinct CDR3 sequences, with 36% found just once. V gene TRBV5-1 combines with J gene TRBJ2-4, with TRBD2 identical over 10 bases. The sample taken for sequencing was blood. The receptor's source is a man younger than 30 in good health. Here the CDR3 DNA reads TGCGCCTGCATGCTAGCGGGGGCCCGAACTACGGACATTCAGTACTTC. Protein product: CACMLAGARTTDIQYF.